This T cell receptor (beta chain) was identified during a study of T cell repertoires in cytomegalovirus infection. CDR3 size: 15 residues. The germline V gene has CDR1 SGHTA and CDR2 FQGNSA. V lost 4 bases, J lost 0 bases, and 12 bases lay in between. This clonotype was counted ten times or more. Its antigen is undetermined. One entry per CDR3 protein results from TCRdb running MiXCR on the reads. Of fewer than 350,000 distinct CDR3 sequences in the sample, around 29% are singletons; the top ten hold approximately 20%. The sample was cultured PBMCs, taken from culture after CMV antigen stimulation. The receptor was isolated from a human donor in good health (CMV status not recorded). Some clones in this sample may be carry-over from other donors' samples. The rearrangement links TRBV7-2 to TRBJ1-1, with TRBD1 as a possible D gene (6 bases). CDR3 sequence: CASSSAGAMNTEAFF. The CDR3 DNA reads TGTGCCAGCAGCTCAGCAGGGGCTATGAACACTGAAGCTTTCTTT.